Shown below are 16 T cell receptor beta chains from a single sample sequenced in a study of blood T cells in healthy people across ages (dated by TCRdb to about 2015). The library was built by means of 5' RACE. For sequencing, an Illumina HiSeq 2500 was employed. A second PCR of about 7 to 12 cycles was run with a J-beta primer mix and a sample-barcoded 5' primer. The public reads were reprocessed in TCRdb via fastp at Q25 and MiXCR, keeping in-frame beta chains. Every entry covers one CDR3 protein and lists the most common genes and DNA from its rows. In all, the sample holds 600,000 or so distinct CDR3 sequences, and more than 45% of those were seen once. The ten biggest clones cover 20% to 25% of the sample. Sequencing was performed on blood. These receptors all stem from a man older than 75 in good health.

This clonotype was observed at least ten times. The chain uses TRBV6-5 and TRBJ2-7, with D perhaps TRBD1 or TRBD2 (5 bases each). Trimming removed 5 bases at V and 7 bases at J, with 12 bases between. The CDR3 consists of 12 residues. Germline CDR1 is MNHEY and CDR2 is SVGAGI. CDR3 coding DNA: TGTGCCAGCAGTACCGGGGCTAGGGAGCAGTACTTC. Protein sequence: CASSTGAREQYF.

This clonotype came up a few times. The CDR3 DNA is TGCAGTGCTAGAGATCTGAGGACACCTTCCTACGAGCAGTACTTC. This gives the protein CSARDLRTPSYEQYF. V usage is TRBV20-1 and J usage is TRBJ2-7; maybe TRBD1 (5 bases). Germline V gene data show CDR1 as DFQATT and CDR2 as SNEGSKA (reference sequence). V dropped 0 bases and J dropped 1 base, with 13 bases sitting between them. This CDR3 comprises 15 residues.

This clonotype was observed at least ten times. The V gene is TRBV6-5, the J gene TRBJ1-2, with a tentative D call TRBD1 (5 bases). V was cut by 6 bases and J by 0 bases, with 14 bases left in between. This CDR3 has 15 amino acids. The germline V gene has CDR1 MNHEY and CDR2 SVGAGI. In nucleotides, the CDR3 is TGTGCCAGCAGGGTTCCGGCAGGGACTAACTATGGCTACACCTTC. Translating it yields CASRVPAGTNYGYTF.

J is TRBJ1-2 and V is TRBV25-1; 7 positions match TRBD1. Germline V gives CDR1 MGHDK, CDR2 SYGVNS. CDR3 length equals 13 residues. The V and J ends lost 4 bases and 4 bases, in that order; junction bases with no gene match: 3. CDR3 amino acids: CASSGGQPYGYTF. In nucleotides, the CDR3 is TGTGCCAGCAGTGGGGGACAGCCCTATGGCTACACCTTC.

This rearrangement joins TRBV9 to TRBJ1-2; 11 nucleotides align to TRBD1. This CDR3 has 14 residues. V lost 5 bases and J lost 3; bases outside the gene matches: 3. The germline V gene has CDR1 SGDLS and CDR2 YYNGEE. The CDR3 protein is CASRPGQGDYGYTF. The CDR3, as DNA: TGTGCCAGCAGGCCGGGACAGGGGGACTATGGCTACACCTTC.

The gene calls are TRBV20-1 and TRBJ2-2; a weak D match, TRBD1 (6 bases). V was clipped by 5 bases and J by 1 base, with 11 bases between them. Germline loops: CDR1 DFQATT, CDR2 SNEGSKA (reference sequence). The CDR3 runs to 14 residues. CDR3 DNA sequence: TGCAGTGCTCGGTCGACAGGGAACACCGGGGAGCTGTTTTTT. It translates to CSARSTGNTGELFF.

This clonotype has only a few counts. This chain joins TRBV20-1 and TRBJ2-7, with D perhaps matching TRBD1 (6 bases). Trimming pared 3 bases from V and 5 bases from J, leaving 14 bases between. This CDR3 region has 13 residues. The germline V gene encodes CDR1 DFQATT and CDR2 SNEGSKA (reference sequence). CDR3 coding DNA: TGCAGTGCTAGTAAGGGGGAAATCCACGAGCAGTACTTC. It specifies CSASKGEIHEQYF.

CDR3 bases: TGTGCCAGCAGCGTAACATACTACTACAATGAGCAGTTCTTC. This sequence encodes CASSVTYYYNEQFF. This chain links TRBV9 with TRBJ2-1; D is unclear. V was trimmed by 1 base and J by 3 bases, leaving 8 bases between them. Germline V lookup: CDR1 SGDLS, CDR2 YYNGEE. The CDR3 runs 14 residues.

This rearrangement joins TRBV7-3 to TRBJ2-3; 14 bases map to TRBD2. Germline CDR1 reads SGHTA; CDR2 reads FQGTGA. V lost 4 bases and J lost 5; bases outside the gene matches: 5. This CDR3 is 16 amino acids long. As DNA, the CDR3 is TGTGCCAGCAGCTCGGGACTAGCGGGAGAGGTAGATACGCAGTATTTT. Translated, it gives CASSSGLAGEVDTQYF.

The DNA for the CDR3 is TGTGCCAGCAGTTCACCCGTTCCGGGACAGGACCACAATGAGCAGTTCTTC. Residues: CASSSPVPGQDHNEQFF. This chain uses TRBV28 with TRBJ2-1; 8 bases map to TRBD1. There are 17 residues in the CDR3. The germline CDR1 and CDR2 sequences are MDHEN and SYDVKM. The V segment lost 4 bases and the J segment 5 bases; nucleotides outside the gene matches: 13.

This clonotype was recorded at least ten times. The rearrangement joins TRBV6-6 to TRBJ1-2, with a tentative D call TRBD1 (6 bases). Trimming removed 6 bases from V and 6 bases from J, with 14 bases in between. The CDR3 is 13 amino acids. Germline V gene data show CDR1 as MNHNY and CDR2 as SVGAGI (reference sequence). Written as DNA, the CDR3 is TGTGCCAGCAGATCACAGGGACGGGATGGCTACACCTTC. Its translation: CASRSQGRDGYTF.

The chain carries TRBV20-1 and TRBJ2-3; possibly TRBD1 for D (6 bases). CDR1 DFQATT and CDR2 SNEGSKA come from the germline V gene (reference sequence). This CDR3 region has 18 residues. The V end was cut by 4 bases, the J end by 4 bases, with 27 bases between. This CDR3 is CSATNTVSGGWGPDTQYF. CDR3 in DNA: TGCAGTGCTACCAACACGGTTAGTGGGGGCTGGGGCCCAGATACGCAGTATTTT.

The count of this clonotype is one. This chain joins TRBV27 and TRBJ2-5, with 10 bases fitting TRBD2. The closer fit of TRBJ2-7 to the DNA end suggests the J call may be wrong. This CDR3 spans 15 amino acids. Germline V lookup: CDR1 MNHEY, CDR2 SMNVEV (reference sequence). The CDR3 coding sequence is TGTGCCAGCAGTCCCAGAGCGGGAGGGGTCTACGAGCAGTACTTC. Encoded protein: CASSPRAGGVYEQYF.

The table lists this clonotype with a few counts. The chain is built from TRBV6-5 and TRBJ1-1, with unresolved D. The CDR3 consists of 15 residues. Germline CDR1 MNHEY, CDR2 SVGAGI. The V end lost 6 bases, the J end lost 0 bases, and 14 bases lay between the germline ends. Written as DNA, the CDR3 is TGTGCCAGCAGAACATCCCCGTGGATGAACACTGAAGCTTTCTTT. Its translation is CASRTSPWMNTEAFF.

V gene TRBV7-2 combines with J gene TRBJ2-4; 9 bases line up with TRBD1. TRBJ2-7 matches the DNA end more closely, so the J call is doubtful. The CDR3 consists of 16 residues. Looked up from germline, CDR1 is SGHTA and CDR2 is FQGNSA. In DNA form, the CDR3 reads TGTGCCAGCAGTCGAACCGGACAGGGGTTATCCTACGAGCAGTACTTC. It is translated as CASSRTGQGLSYEQYF.

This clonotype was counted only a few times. The CDR3 here is CASSPRTDQETQYF. CDR3 DNA sequence: TGTGCCAGCAGCCCCAGGACAGACCAAGAGACCCAGTACTTC. The chain employs TRBV3-1 and TRBJ2-5; possibly TRBD1 for D (6 bases). In germline, CDR1 is LGHDT, CDR2 YNNKEL (reference sequence). The length of the CDR3 is 14 residues. V dropped 4 bases and J dropped 0 bases, with 9 bases sitting between them.